This T cell receptor beta chain derives from a study of T cell responses to AZD1222 COVID-19 vaccine. As concerns this clone: The antigen is unknown.

Findings of the study overall: In a largely white British group with more females than males, clonal diversity was possibly underestimated. Increased Spike-specific TCR breadth and depth were observed after two AZD1222 doses. Sampling that yielded the repertoires occurred only after the peak T cell response.

V lost 4 bases and J lost 5, with 12 bases in between. Germline-derived CDR1 and CDR2 are SNHLY and FYNNEI. The CDR3 is made up of 14 amino acids. Using immunoSEQ multiplex PCR, the repertoire was profiled, and TCRdb retains in-frame clones only, with some absent. The repertoire holds fewer than 150,000 clones, with 88% as singletons. This sequence was found in an adult who received the AZD1222 COVID-19 vaccine. The material sequenced was peripheral blood, taken 28 days after the second AZD1222 dose. This chain joins TRBV2 and TRBJ2-1; D possibly uses TRBD1 or TRBD2 (6 bases each). CDR3 nucleotide sequence: TGTGCCAGCAGTGGAACGGGGGCTCACAATGAGCAGTTCTTC. Its translation is CASSGTGAHNEQFF. The full variable domain, its missing parts supplied by reference TRBV2 and TRBJ2-1, is EPEVTQTPSHQVTQMGQEVILRCVPISNHLYFYWYRQILGQKVEFLVSFYNNEISEKSEIFDDQFSVERPDGSNFTLKIRSTKLEDSAMYFCASSGTGAHNEQFFGPGTRLTVL.